This T cell receptor (beta chain) was recorded in a study of beta chain features in type 1 diabetes. Study-wide points: In type 1 diabetes patients, VDJ junctions had fewer insertions; deletions at these junctions were more frequent. Sequencing the cDNA could make cells with high TCR expression show up more than they should.

Every bit of the isolated RNA underwent reverse transcription, so sequencing read expressed TCRB transcripts. Naive, central memory and regulatory T cell samples averaged about 3.4 million reads. Generated by immunoSEQ multiplex PCR, the TCRdb table keeps only in-frame clones and is missing some. The sample records fewer than 650,000 clones, around 15% being singletons. This clone was observed a few times. What it binds is unknown. This CDR3 comprises 11 residues. The germline V gene encodes CDR1 SGHRS and CDR2 YFSETQ. Trimming took 3 bases from V and 12 from J, leaving 10 bases between them. CD4+ naive, central memory, regulatory and stem cell-like memory subsets were isolated by sorting on CD45RO/CCR7/CD25/CD127/CD95/CD27.

The sample comprised naive CD4+ T cells from blood. This TCR was sampled from a man aged 18 to 29 in good health. V usage is TRBV5-1 and J usage is TRBJ2-1, with D perhaps TRBD1 (6 bases). This CDR3 is CASSSTGPQFF. CDR3 coding DNA: TGCGCCAGCAGCTCAACAGGGCCGCAGTTCTTC.